The 12 T cell receptor beta chains listed next were all sequenced from one sample in a study of blood T cells in healthy people across ages. For the second PCR, which ran for roughly 6 to 12 cycles, a sample-barcoded 5' primer and a J-beta primer mix were used. One entry per CDR3 protein, called by TCRdb with MiXCR from the 5' RACE reads. The profile covers about 1.1 million distinct CDR3 sequences, with around two fifths appearing a single time and around 12% taken by the ten largest. Sequenced material: blood. These receptors were taken from a man aged 18 to 29 in good health.

V and J are TRBV28 and TRBJ2-5; D is perhaps TRBD1 or TRBD2 (5 bases each). TRBJ2-7 explains the end of the DNA better; the J call may be wrong. CDR1 MDHEN and CDR2 SYDVKM come from the germline V gene. The CDR3 is made up of 12 amino acids. CDR3 DNA: TGTGCCAGCAGCTCCGGTGGGGGCGAGCAGTACTTC. Translated: CASSSGGGEQYF.

CDR3 in amino acids: CAISEGLAGVQETQYF. The DNA of the CDR3 is TGTGCCATCAGTGAAGGACTAGCGGGAGTTCAAGAGACCCAGTACTTC. This chain uses TRBV10-3 with TRBJ2-5; 13 nucleotides line up with TRBD2. CDR1 and CDR2 (germline): ENHRY, SYGVKD. This CDR3 is 16 amino acids long. J lost 2 bases, V lost 3 bases, and 3 bases had no gene match.

There are a few counts of this clonotype. V gene TRBV3-1 combines with J gene TRBJ1-4, with TRBD1 matching 7 bases. The ends lost 0 bases at V and 3 bases at J; junction bases unmatched: 7. The CDR3 contains 17 residues. The germline gives CDR1 LGHDT, CDR2 YNNKEL (reference sequence). The CDR3 reads CASSQETQGTANEKLFF. For the CDR3, the DNA is TGTGCCAGCAGCCAAGAAACGCAGGGGACAGCTAATGAAAAACTGTTTTTT. The whole variable domain, filled in from reference TRBV3-1 and TRBJ1-4, reads DTAVSQTPKYLVTQMGNDKSIKCEQNLGHDTMYWYKQDSKKFLKIMFSYNNKELIINETVPNRFSPKSPDKAHLNLHINSLELGDSAVYFCASSQETQGTANEKLFFGSGTQLSVL.

In its sample, this clonotype was seen a few times. This chain uses TRBV28 with TRBJ2-7; D might be TRBD1 (6 bases). Germline CDR1 reads MDHEN; CDR2 reads SYDVKM. This CDR3 has 16 residues. Deletions cut 5 bases from V and 3 bases from J, with 20 bases between. The CDR3 DNA reads TGTGCCAGCAGTCGACGGGACACCCTTAGAGTCTACGAGCAGTACTTC. It is translated as CASSRRDTLRVYEQYF.

Concerning this clonotype: Given a much more abundant clone one base away, this may be a read error. CDR3 sequence reads: CSTVKDRVPDTQYF. In DNA form, the CDR3 reads TGCAGTACAGTTAAGGACAGGGTGCCAGATACGCAGTATTTT. This chain joins TRBV29-1 and TRBJ2-3; TRBD1 matches at 8 bases. The CDR3 totals 14 residues. Germline assignment: CDR1 SQVTM and CDR2 ANQGSEA.

This clonotype was observed a few times. The J gene is TRBJ2-5, the V gene TRBV20-1; 10 nucleotides match TRBD2. The V gene end was trimmed by 7 bases and the J gene end by 5 bases; junction bases not matched to a gene: 4. CDR1 is DFQATT, CDR2 SNEGSKA, per germline (reference sequence). The CDR3 covers 12 residues. Here the CDR3 reads CSGGTSVETQYF. The CDR3 region has the DNA TGCAGTGGCGGGACTAGCGTCGAGACCCAGTACTTC.

The chain combines TRBV6-5 with TRBJ1-2, with a weak D call TRBD1 (5 bases). Trimming removed 8 bases at V and 0 bases at J, with 13 bases between. Germline CDR1 and CDR2: MNHEY and SVGAGI. The length of the CDR3 is 14 residues. The CDR3 nucleotides read TGTGCCAGCGCCGGGGGGAGAGCTAACTATGGCTACACCTTC. Translating gives CASAGGRANYGYTF.

The V call is TRBV11-2, the J call TRBJ2-4; 7 nucleotides line up with TRBD1. With 3 bases clipped from V and 15 bases from J, the junction kept 5 bases outside the gene matches. Germline assignment: CDR1 SGHAT and CDR2 FQNNGV. The CDR3 runs to 11 residues. CDR3 DNA sequence: TGTGCCAGCAGCTTCGGACAGGTTATGTACTTC. Translation gives CASSFGQVMYF.

The chain links TRBV7-2 to TRBJ2-1, with TRBD1 matching over 9 bases. CDR1 and CDR2 from the germline V gene are SGHTA and FQGNSA. The CDR3 totals 15 residues. J lost 4 bases, V lost 4 bases, and 5 bases had no gene match. The CDR3 DNA follows: TGTGCCAGCAGCTCGGGACAGGGAAAGTACAATGAGCAGTTCTTC. This codes for CASSSGQGKYNEQFF.

V gene TRBV5-1 combines with J gene TRBJ1-5, with a possible D match to TRBD1 (5 bases). V was trimmed by 0 bases and J by 4 bases, leaving 11 bases between them. There are 15 residues in the CDR3. The germline V gene has CDR1 SGHRS and CDR2 YFSETQ. CDR3 in DNA: TGCGCCAGCAGCTTGGGGCAGGGAAGAAATCAGCCCCAGCATTTT. It is translated as CASSLGQGRNQPQHF.

The rearrangement uses TRBV30 and TRBJ1-1; D ambiguous. This CDR3 has 11 residues. Between the trimmed V and J ends, which lost 0 bases and 5 bases, there was a span of 4 bases. Germline values: CDR1 GTSNPN, CDR2 SVGIG (reference sequence). The CDR3 reads CAWSVGTEAFF. The CDR3, as DNA: TGTGCCTGGAGTGTTGGAACTGAAGCTTTCTTT.

This sequence joins TRBV4-3 and TRBJ1-4, with unresolved D. Germline loops: CDR1 LGHNA, CDR2 YSLEER. V lost 0 bases and J lost 0, with 17 bases in between. The CDR3 is 19 amino acids. For the CDR3, the DNA is TGCGCCAGCAGCCAAGATCCAGTCCTTAATTCTGCAACTAATGAAAAACTGTTTTTT. It translates to CASSQDPVLNSATNEKLFF.